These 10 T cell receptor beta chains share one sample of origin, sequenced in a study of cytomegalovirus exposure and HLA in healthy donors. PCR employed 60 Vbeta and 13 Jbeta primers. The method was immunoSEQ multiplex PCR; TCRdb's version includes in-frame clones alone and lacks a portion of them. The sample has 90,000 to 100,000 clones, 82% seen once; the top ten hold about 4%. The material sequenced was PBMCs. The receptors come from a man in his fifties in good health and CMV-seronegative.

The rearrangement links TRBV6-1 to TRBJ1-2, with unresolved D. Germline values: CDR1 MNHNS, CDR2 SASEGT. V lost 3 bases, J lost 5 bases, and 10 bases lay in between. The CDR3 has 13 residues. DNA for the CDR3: TGTGCCAGCAGTGACCCTGGCCCATATGGCTACACCTTC. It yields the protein CASSDPGPYGYTF.

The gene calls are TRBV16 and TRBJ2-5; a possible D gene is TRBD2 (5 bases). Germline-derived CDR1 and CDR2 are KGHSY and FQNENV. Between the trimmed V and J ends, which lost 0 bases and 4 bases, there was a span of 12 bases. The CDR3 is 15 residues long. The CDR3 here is CASSQSRGLGETQYF. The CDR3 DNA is TGTGCCAGCAGCCAATCGAGAGGGTTGGGAGAGACCCAGTACTTC. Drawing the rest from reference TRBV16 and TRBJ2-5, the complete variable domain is GEEVAQTPKHLVRGEGQKAKLYCAPIKGHSYVFWYQQVLKNEFKFLISFQNENVFDETGMPKERFSAKCLPNSPCSLEIQATKLEDSAVYFCASSQSRGLGETQYFGPGTRLLVL.

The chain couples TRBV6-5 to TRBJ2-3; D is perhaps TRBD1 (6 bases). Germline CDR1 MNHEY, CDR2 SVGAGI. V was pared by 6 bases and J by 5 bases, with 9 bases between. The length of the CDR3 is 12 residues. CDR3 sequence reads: CASSHREDTQYF. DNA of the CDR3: TGTGCCAGCAGCCACAGGGAAGATACGCAGTATTTT.

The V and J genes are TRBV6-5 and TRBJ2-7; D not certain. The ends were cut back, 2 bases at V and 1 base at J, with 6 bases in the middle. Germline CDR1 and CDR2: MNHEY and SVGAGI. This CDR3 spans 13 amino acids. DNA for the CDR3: TGTGCCAGCAGTTACGAGGCGTCCTACGAGCAGTACTTC. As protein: CASSYEASYEQYF.

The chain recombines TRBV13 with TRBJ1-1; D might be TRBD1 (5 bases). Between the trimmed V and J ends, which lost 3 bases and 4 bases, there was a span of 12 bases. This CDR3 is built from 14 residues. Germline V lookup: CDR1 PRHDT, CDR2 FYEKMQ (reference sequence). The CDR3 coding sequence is TGTGCCAGCAGCTTTTTCCAGGGAGGCACTGAAGCTTTCTTT. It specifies CASSFFQGGTEAFF.

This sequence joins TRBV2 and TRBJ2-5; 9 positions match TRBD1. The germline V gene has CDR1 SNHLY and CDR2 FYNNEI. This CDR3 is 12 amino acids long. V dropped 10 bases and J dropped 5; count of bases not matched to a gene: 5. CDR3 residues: CATGTGMETQYF. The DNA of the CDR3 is TGTGCCACGGGGACAGGGATGGAGACCCAGTACTTC.

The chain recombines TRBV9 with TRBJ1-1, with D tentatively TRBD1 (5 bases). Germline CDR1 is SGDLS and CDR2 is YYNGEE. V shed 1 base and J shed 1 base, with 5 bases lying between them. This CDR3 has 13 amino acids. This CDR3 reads CASSVQGNTEAFF. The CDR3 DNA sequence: TGTGCCAGCAGCGTACAGGGGAACACTGAAGCTTTCTTT.

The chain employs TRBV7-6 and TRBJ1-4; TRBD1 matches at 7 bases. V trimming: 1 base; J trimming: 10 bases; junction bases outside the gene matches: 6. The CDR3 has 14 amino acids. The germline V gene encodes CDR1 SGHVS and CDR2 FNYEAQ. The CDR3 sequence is CASSLEGQSLKLFF. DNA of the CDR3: TGTGCCAGCAGCTTAGAGGGACAGTCCCTAAAACTGTTTTTT.

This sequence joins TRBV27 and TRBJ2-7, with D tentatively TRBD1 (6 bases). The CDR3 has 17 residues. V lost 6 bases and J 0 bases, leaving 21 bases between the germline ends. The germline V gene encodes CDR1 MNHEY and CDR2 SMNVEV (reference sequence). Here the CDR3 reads CASRPPGQTSYSYEQYF. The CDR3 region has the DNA TGTGCCAGCAGACCTCCGGGACAAACTTCTTACTCCTACGAGCAGTACTTC.

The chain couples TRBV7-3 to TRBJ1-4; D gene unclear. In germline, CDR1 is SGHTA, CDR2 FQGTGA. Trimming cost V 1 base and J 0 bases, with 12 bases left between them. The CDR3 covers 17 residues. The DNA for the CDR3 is TGTGCCAGCAGCTTAAACCCCCTCAGTGCAACTAATGAAAAACTGTTTTTT. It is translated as CASSLNPLSATNEKLFF.